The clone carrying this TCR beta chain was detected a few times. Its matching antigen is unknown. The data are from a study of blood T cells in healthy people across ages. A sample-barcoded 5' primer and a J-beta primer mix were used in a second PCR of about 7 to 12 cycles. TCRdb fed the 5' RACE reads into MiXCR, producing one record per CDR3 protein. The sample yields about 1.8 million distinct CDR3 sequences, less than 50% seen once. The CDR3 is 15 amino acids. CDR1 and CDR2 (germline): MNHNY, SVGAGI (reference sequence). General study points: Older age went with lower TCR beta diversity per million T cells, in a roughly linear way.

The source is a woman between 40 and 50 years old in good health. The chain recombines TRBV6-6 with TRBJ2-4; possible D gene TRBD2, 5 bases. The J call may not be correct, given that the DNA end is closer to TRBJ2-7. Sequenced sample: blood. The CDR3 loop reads CASSYSRSDGNEQYF. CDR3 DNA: TGTGCCAGCAGTTACTCGCGGTCCGACGGGAACGAGCAGTACTTC.